The 14 T cell receptor beta chains given below trace back to one sample, sequenced in a study of T cell responses to AZD1222 COVID-19 vaccine. Repertoires were generated with immunoSEQ multiplex PCR, while TCRdb's copy carries only in-frame clones and drops some. This sample has about 73,000 clones, with 89% found just once. The sample was peripheral blood, taken 28 days after the second AZD1222 dose. The receptors come from an adult who received the AZD1222 COVID-19 vaccine.

The chain carries TRBV9 and TRBJ1-5; the D gene is possibly TRBD1 (6 bases). Trimming took 4 bases from V and 4 from J, leaving 15 bases between them. The length of the CDR3 is 15 residues. CDR1 and CDR2 (germline): SGDLS, YYNGEE. CDR3 sequence (DNA): TGTGCCAGCAGCACATTAGGGGGGACAAATCAGCCCCAGCATTTT. This translates into CASSTLGGTNQPQHF. The full variable domain, completed using reference TRBV9 and TRBJ1-5, is DSGVTQTPKHLITATGQRVTLRCSPRSGDLSVYWYQQSLDQGLQFLIQYYNGEERAKGNILERFSAQQFPDLHSELNLSSLELGDSALYFCASSTLGGTNQPQHFGDGTRLSIL.

The chain combines TRBV5-1 with TRBJ1-2; TRBD1 matches 7 bases. The CDR3 is 12 residues long. Trimming cost V 5 bases and J 4 bases; bases outside gene matches: 2. Germline V gene lookup returns CDR1 SGHRS and CDR2 YFSETQ. CDR3 loop: CASSRDSYGYTF. The DNA for the CDR3 is TGCGCCAGCAGTCGGGACAGCTATGGCTACACCTTC.

This chain connects TRBV19 to TRBJ2-5; 8 bases align to TRBD1. With 3 bases clipped from V and 1 base from J, the junction kept 1 base outside the gene matches. The CDR3 runs 14 residues. Germline V lookup: CDR1 LNHDA, CDR2 SQIVND (reference sequence). CDR3 residues: CASSMGQVQETQYF. CDR3 bases: TGTGCCAGTAGTATGGGACAGGTCCAAGAGACCCAGTACTTC.

The CDR3 nucleotides are TGTGCCAGCAGTTTAATAGGTCCTCAGCCCCAGCATTTT. This gives the protein CASSLIGPQPQHF. The rearrangement links TRBV27 to TRBJ1-5, with D uncertain. Germline V gives CDR1 MNHEY, CDR2 SMNVEV (reference sequence). The CDR3 is made up of 13 amino acids. V shed 2 bases and J shed 6 bases, with 8 bases lying between them.

This clone was observed a single time. J is TRBJ1-6 and V is TRBV5-1; TRBD1 aligns across 7 bases. This CDR3 is 15 amino acids long. The germline V gene has CDR1 SGHRS and CDR2 YFSETQ. V lost 0 bases, J lost 10 bases, and 7 bases stayed unmatched. CDR3 bases: TGCGCCAGCAGCTTGGCGGGGTCGACAGGGTCACCCCTCCACTTT. Translating gives CASSLAGSTGSPLHF.

A note on this clone: The same CDR3 arises from other DNA sequences in this sample as well. The V call is TRBV7-8, the J call TRBJ2-7; D is unclear. Germline assignment: CDR1 SGHVS and CDR2 FQNEAQ. The V end lost 1 base, the J end lost 4 bases, and 8 bases lay between the germline ends. The CDR3 runs 13 residues. The CDR3 coding sequence is TGTGCCAGCAGCTTAGGCCGGAGTTACGAGCAGTACGTC. This codes for CASSLGRSYEQYV.

The gene calls are TRBV25-1 and TRBJ1-1; 8 bases are shared with TRBD1. V trimming: 4 bases; J trimming: 1 base; junction bases outside the gene matches: 5. The CDR3 is 15 amino acids. Germline values: CDR1 MGHDK, CDR2 SYGVNS. The CDR3 loop reads CASSAQGAGNTEAFF. The CDR3 region has the DNA TGTGCCAGCAGTGCTCAGGGGGCCGGGAACACTGAAGCTTTCTTT.

In DNA form, the CDR3 reads TGTGCCAGCAGTGACGCCGGAGCGGGAGCTCGGCTAAGGCAGTACGTC. Protein: CASSDAGAGARLRQYV. This chain uses TRBV6-1 with TRBJ2-7, with TRBD2 identical over 8 bases. J lost 9 bases, V lost 3 bases, and 16 bases had no gene match. Looked up from germline, CDR1 is MNHNS and CDR2 is SASEGT. The CDR3 runs 16 residues.

This chain joins TRBV5-1 and TRBJ2-5; TRBD1 might be the D (5 bases). Trimming pared 4 bases from V and 2 bases from J, leaving 15 bases between. The germline V gene encodes CDR1 SGHRS and CDR2 YFSETQ. The CDR3 has 15 residues. CDR3 nucleotides: TGCGCCAGCAGCCGACTTACAGGTCAACAAGAGACCCAGTACTTC. As protein: CASSRLTGQQETQYF.

The V call is TRBV4-2, the J call TRBJ1-6; D may be TRBD1 (6 bases). This CDR3 has 15 residues. V shed 0 bases and J shed 10 bases, with 13 bases lying between them. Germline CDR1 reads LGHNA; CDR2 reads YNFKEQ. Here the CDR3 reads CASSQDLTGLSPLHF. The DNA for the CDR3 is TGTGCCAGCAGCCAAGATCTCACAGGGTTATCACCCCTCCACTTT.

The chain recombines TRBV19 with TRBJ1-1; D remains unclear. The V end lost 3 bases, the J end lost 3 bases, and 11 bases lay between the germline ends. The length of the CDR3 is 14 residues. The germline gives CDR1 LNHDA, CDR2 SQIVND (reference sequence). The CDR3 DNA follows: TGTGCCAGTAGTATTTTAGGAGGAGACACTGAAGCTTTCTTT. This gives the protein CASSILGGDTEAFF.

V usage is TRBV6-5 and J usage is TRBJ2-2; D not certain. The germline V gene has CDR1 MNHEY and CDR2 SVGAGI. This CDR3 has 13 residues. V was pared by 6 bases and J by 0 bases, with 5 bases between. CDR3 in amino acids: CASRMANTGELFF. The CDR3 DNA is TGTGCCAGCAGGATGGCGAACACCGGGGAGCTGTTTTTT.

The rearrangement links TRBV27 to TRBJ1-2, with 7 positions matching TRBD1. This CDR3 is 13 amino acids long. The trim removed 5 bases at V and 8 bases at J, leaving 8 bases unmatched. Germline V CDR1 and CDR2: MNHEY, SMNVEV (reference sequence). The DNA for the CDR3 is TGTGCCAGCAGTCCAGGGGGGTTCTACGGCTACACCTTC. This codes for CASSPGGFYGYTF.

This clone was detected a few times. The chain has TRBV11-2 and TRBJ1-3; D uncertain. CDR1 and CDR2 (germline): SGHAT, FQNNGV. There are 15 residues in the CDR3. V lost 1 base and J lost 4, with 11 bases in between. CDR3 amino acids: CASSLGTARGNTIYF. The DNA of the CDR3 is TGTGCCAGCAGCTTAGGGACGGCCCGAGGAAACACCATATATTTT.